Listed below are T cell receptor beta chains from one sample, sequenced in a study of shared clonotypes between healthy human individuals. Method: immunoSEQ multiplex PCR; TCRdb's copy keeps in-frame clones and lacks some. The repertoire includes over a million clones, roughly 70% of them detected once, and approximately 1.5% sits in the top ten. Specimen: memory CD4+ T cells sorted from blood. These receptors were collected from a man between 18 and 35 years old in good health. Both conserved end residues are part of each CDR3. The D gene is left open where the match is weak. Clone sizes are given selectively: once, few, many, or a class where the clone is expanded.

j_gene | abundance | v_gene | d_gene | CDR3nt | CDR3aa
TRBJ1-6 | NA | TRBV6-1 | NA | TGTGCCAGCAGTGAGCCGATCGCCACGGCCTCCTATAATTCACCCCTCCACTTT | CASSEPIATASYNSPLHF
TRBJ1-4 | NA | TRBV7-8 | NA | TGTGCCAGCAGCTCACAGACCTTCAATGAAAAACTGTTTTTT | CASSSQTFNEKLFF
TRBJ2-2 | NA | TRBV5-1 | NA | TGCGCCAGCAGCTTGGACGGGAGGAACACCGGGGAGCTGTTTTTT | CASSLDGRNTGELFF
TRBJ2-1 | NA | TRBV7-2 | NA | TGTGCCAGCAACCGAGTTCGCCTCTCCTACAATGAGCAGTTCTTC | CASNRVRLSYNEQFF
TRBJ2-7 | NA | TRBV6-4 | TRBD2 | TGTGCCAGTGGTGACTCCATTTATAGTGTTATTGCTAGCGGGAGCTCCTACGAGCAGTACTTC | CASGDSIYSVIASGSSYEQYF
TRBJ1-6 | NA | TRBV2 | NA | TGTGCCAGCAGTGAAAATGGGGGGGCACCCCTCCACTTT | CASSENGGAPLHF
TRBJ1-1 | NA | TRBV7-9 | NA | TGTGCCAGCAGCTTTGGGTTCAAGAACACTGAAGCTTTCTTT | CASSFGFKNTEAFF
TRBJ2-5 | NA | TRBV7-2 | NA | TGTGCCAGCAGCTCGACTTTTCTAGAGCTCCAGTACTTC | CASSSTFLELQYF
TRBJ1-5 | NA | TRBV5-1 | TRBD1 | TGCGCCAGCAGCTTGGCGGGACAGGGGAATCAGCCCCAGCATTTT | CASSLAGQGNQPQHF
TRBJ1-4 | NA | TRBV6-6 | NA | TGTGCCAGCAGTCCGCAGGGTAATGGCGAAAAACTGTTTTTT | CASSPQGNGEKLFF
TRBJ2-7 | NA | TRBV10-2 | TRBD2 | TGCGCCAGCAGTGTTCAGCTAGCGGGACCATACGAGCAGTACTTC | CASSVQLAGPYEQYF
TRBJ2-2 | once | TRBV6-1 | NA | TGTGCCAGCAGTAGCCGGGACTTCAGAAGGGTACTGTTTTTT | CASSSRDFRRVLFF
TRBJ1-2 | NA | TRBV28 | NA | TGTGCCAGCAGTCTTGTTACAGGGAACTATGGCTACACCTTC | CASSLVTGNYGYTF
TRBJ2-3 | NA | TRBV10-1 | TRBD2 | TGCGCCTTGCAGTTACTAGCGGGAGCTGGAGATACGCAGTATTTT | CALQLLAGAGDTQYF
TRBJ2-1 | NA | TRBV11-3 | NA | TGTGCCAGCAGCTTAGGCCGACGGGAGAGCGACTACAATGAGCAGTTCTTC | CASSLGRRESDYNEQFF
TRBJ1-4 | NA | TRBV10-3 | NA | TGTGCCATCGGGGGTAGAGGTGCAACTGGTGAAAAACTGTTTTTT | CAIGGRGATGEKLFF
TRBJ2-2 | NA | TRBV4-3 | NA | TGCGCCAGCAGCCAATTGAACACCGGGGAGCTGTTTTTT | CASSQLNTGELFF
TRBJ2-1 | few | TRBV15 | NA | TGTGCCACCAGCAGAGATAGGGGCCCGGGCTCCTACAATGAGCAGTTCTTC | CATSRDRGPGSYNEQFF
TRBJ2-3 | few | TRBV5-1 | NA | TGCGCCAGCAGCTCCGTTTCCGTGAATACGCAGTATTTT | CASSSVSVNTQYF
TRBJ2-7 | NA | TRBV27 | NA | TGTGCCAGCAGTAGGGGTGGGTATCCGGGCGAGCAGTACTTC | CASSRGGYPGEQYF
TRBJ2-3 | NA | TRBV5-1 | NA | TGCGCCACCAAACGGAACCCTACTAGCACAGATACGCAGTATTTT | CATKRNPTSTDTQYF
TRBJ2-7 | NA | TRBV29-1 | TRBD1 | TGCAGCGTCACTCGGACAGGGACCTACGAGCAGTACTTC | CSVTRTGTYEQYF
TRBJ1-2 | once | TRBV7-6 | TRBD1 | TGTGCCAGCAGCTTAGGGCAGGGGGGCGTCTTGGGCCCCTATGGCTACACCTTC | CASSLGQGGVLGPYGYTF
TRBJ2-7 | NA | TRBV6-5 | NA | TGTGCCAGCAGTTTCGAGGGCTACGAGCAGTACTTC | CASSFEGYEQYF
TRBJ2-7 | NA | TRBV6-6 | NA | TGTGCCACCACTTCGGGGGCATCCAACGAGCAGTACTTC | CATTSGASNEQYF
TRBJ1-2 | many | TRBV7-9 | TRBD1 | TGTGCCAGCAGCCCCGGGACAGGGGTAGGCTACACCTTC | CASSPGTGVGYTF
TRBJ2-7 | NA | TRBV6-6 | TRBD1 | TGTGCCAGCAGTTATCCCGGGACAGGGGGCGGCGAGCAGTACTTC | CASSYPGTGGGEQYF
TRBJ2-3 | once | TRBV6-5 | NA | TGTGCCAGCAGTCGGGGGACAGTTGATACGCAGTATTTT | CASSRGTVDTQYF
TRBJ1-4 | NA | TRBV29-1 | TRBD1 | TGCAGCGTTGCACAGGGGGCGAGCAATGAAAAACTGTTTTTT | CSVAQGASNEKLFF
TRBJ1-2 | NA | TRBV6-1 | TRBD1 | TGTGCCAGCAGTGCCAATCCAGGGGGCGGCTATGGCTACACCTTC | CASSANPGGGYGYTF
TRBJ1-3 | NA | TRBV2 | TRBD1 | TGTGCCAGCAGTGGGTACAGGGGGCTGGACACCATATATTTT | CASSGYRGLDTIYF
TRBJ1-1 | NA | TRBV10-1 | NA | TGCGCCAGCAGTGAAAAACCGAACACTGAAGCTTTCTTT | CASSEKPNTEAFF
TRBJ2-3 | NA | TRBV5-1 | NA | TGCGCCAGCAGCCTCACGGGGGAGTCGCCGGATACGCAGTATTTT | CASSLTGESPDTQYF
TRBJ2-2 | few | TRBV27 | NA | TGTGCCACGCGGGTTTCAGGGCAGGGCTCCGGGGAGCTGTTTTTT | CATRVSGQGSGELFF
TRBJ1-5 | few | TRBV4-3 | NA | TGCGCCAGCAGCCTAAGGTCCTGGGATCAGCCCCAGCATTTT | CASSLRSWDQPQHF
TRBJ1-2 | few | TRBV18 | TRBD1 | TGTGCCAGCTCACCACCGGGACAGGGGAGCTATGGCTACACCTTC | CASSPPGQGSYGYTF
TRBJ1-1 | NA | TRBV25-1 | TRBD1 | TGTGCCAGCAGTGAATCCCGTTGGACAGGGATTACCGCTGAAGCTTTCTTT | CASSESRWTGITAEAFF
TRBJ2-6 | NA | TRBV6-5 | NA | TGTGCCAGCAGTTTTCTTCGGAGCTCTGGGGCCAACGTCCTGACTTTC | CASSFLRSSGANVLTF
TRBJ1-1 | NA | TRBV19 | NA | TGTGCCAGTAGTTTCCCCGGGGCTGAAGCTTTCTTT | CASSFPGAEAFF
TRBJ2-1 | once | TRBV28 | NA | TGTGCCAGCAGAGACGCAGGGGGGGACAATGAGCAGTTCTTC | CASRDAGGDNEQFF
TRBJ2-6 | NA | TRBV5-6 | TRBD1 | TGTGCCAGCAGCCGTACGACAGGGACTGGGGCCAACGTCCTGACTTTC | CASSRTTGTGANVLTF
TRBJ2-1 | NA | TRBV28 | TRBD1 | TGTGCCAGCAGTTTGATTCCCGGGACAGGGCTCAATGAGCAGTTCTTC | CASSLIPGTGLNEQFF
TRBJ2-3 | NA | TRBV5-4 | TRBD2 | TGTGCCAGCAGCCCCGGGGGGGCAAGCACAGATACGCAGTATTTT | CASSPGGASTDTQYF
TRBJ2-7 | NA | TRBV7-2 | NA | TGTGCCAGCAGGTTTGGGGCGGGGCAGGGCTACGAGCAGTACTTC | CASRFGAGQGYEQYF
TRBJ2-1 | NA | TRBV6-6 | NA | TGTGCCAGCAGTTACTCGAGGAGTAGCAGCTATGAGCAGTTCTTC | CASSYSRSSSYEQFF
TRBJ1-1 | NA | TRBV28 | NA | TGTGCCAGCAGTTTAAGACAGAGGGGCACTGAAGCTTTCTTT | CASSLRQRGTEAFF
TRBJ2-1 | NA | TRBV11-2 | TRBD2 | TGTGCCAGCAGCGCCACTAGCGGGAGGGCCCATGAGCAGTTCTTC | CASSATSGRAHEQFF